This entry concerns a single TCR beta chain. Its antigen is unknown. Repertoires were generated with immunoSEQ multiplex PCR, while TCRdb's copy carries only in-frame clones and drops some. The table records about 7,900 clones, around 82% of them present only once. This sample is part of a study of PD-1 blockade in classical Hodgkin lymphoma. Study-wide points: The baseline diversity of complete responders showed similarity to that of newly diagnosed patients. When set against healthy donors, newly diagnosed patients were reported to show lower baseline TCR diversity. CD8+ TCR diversity did not rise significantly by C4D1, unlike CD4+. Causes of the repertoire differences remain undefined, possibly disease activity or prior therapy.

This CDR3 has 16 amino acids. The germline V gene has CDR1 LNHDA and CDR2 SQIVND (reference sequence). Trimming removed 3 bases from V and 5 bases from J, with 19 bases in between. Time point of the sample: cycle 4 day 1 (C4D1), after five to seven weeks of nivolumab. The patients all showed relapse after autologous stem cell transplantation, while their brentuximab vedotin exposure varied. The material was peripheral blood mononuclear cells (PBMCs), obtained before the fourth cycle of nivolumab. The chain employs TRBV19 and TRBJ1-2; D ambiguous. The sequence was collected from a human donor with classical Hodgkin lymphoma. The DNA for the CDR3 is TGTGCCAGTAGTATTAGGAATCCAACCGTGCATTATGGCTACACCTTC. It encodes CASSIRNPTVHYGYTF.